Ten or more counts support the clone carrying this T cell receptor (beta chain). Its matching antigen is unknown. The data derive from a study of T cells in Graves' hyperthyroidism and ophthalmopathy. Study observations and caveats: Appearing also in blood were most of the thyroid clonotypes expanded above 0.001. A 13 V-J signature model discriminated ophthalmopathy versus stable hyperthyroidism.

The germline V gene encodes CDR1 MNHEY and CDR2 SMNVEV (reference sequence). Trimming shortened V by 5 bases and J by 2 bases, and 15 bases separated the two germline ends. This CDR3 spans 15 amino acids. RNA transcripts provided the source from which TCR beta CDR3 regions were amplified. A first-round RT-PCR of the TCR CDR3 used the HTBI primer set. TCRdb re-derived calls from the multiplex PCR reads in MiXCR, one entry per CDR3 protein. The repertoire consists of more than 350,000 distinct CDR3 sequences, with roughly 15% occurring once and the leading ten covering 34%. Clinical symptoms, serum thyroxine and TRAb, thyroid ultrasound and orbital computed tomography together formed the diagnostic basis.

The specimen was blood. The chain has TRBV27 and TRBJ1-1, with D possibly being TRBD1 (5 bases). The receptor's source is a woman aged 25 to 39 with Graves' hyperthyroidism that later progressed to Graves' ophthalmopathy. The CDR3 region has the DNA TGTGCCAGCAGTCCCTCCCTGGGGGGTAACACTGAAGCTTTCTTT. This codes for CASSPSLGGNTEAFF.